The rows below give T cell receptor beta chains drawn from one sample of a study of blood T cell repertoires in COVID-19. The assay was immunoSEQ multiplex PCR, and TCRdb's table has in-frame clones only and misses some. The profile shows some 60,000 clones, around four fifths of them singletons. Sequencing used peripheral blood. The receptors originated from a human donor in a cohort sampled during active COVID-19. The CDR3 runs from the conserved cysteine through the conserved F or W. Fields, in order: J gene, V gene, clone size, D gene, CDR3 DNA, CDR3 protein. A D gene is named only where the DNA matches it firmly. Not every row has a clone size; where given, it reads once, few, many or a size class.

>TRBJ1-1|TRBV9|-|-
TGTGCCAGCAGCGTAGAGGGGGGGTCAGCGAACACTGAAGCTTTCTTT
CASSVEGGSANTEAFF
>TRBJ2-5|TRBV7-9|-|-
TGTGCCAGCAGCTTCGGCGGGGAGACCCAGTACTTC
CASSFGGETQYF
>TRBJ2-2|TRBV13|-|-
TGTGCCAGCAGCCCATCTGAGGGAGGACCCGGGGAGCTGTTTTTT
CASSPSEGGPGELFF
>TRBJ1-2|TRBV30|-|-
TGTGCCTGGAGTGTGCAGGGTTTGTATGGCTACACCTTC
CAWSVQGLYGYTF
>TRBJ1-1|TRBV19|-|-
TGTGCCAGTAGCGCCAGCAGGACTACTGAAGCTTTCTTT
CASSASRTTEAFF
>TRBJ1-5|TRBV19|-|-
TGTGCCAGTAGTAAGGCAGCGAGGCAGCCCCAGCATTTT
CASSKAARQPQHF
>TRBJ2-7|TRBV30|few|TRBD1
TGTGCCTGGACCCTTTGGGGGACAGGTCACTACGAGCAGTACTTC
CAWTLWGTGHYEQYF
>TRBJ1-6|TRBV19|-|TRBD1
TGTGCCAGTAGGGACTCCACAGGGGGTCGATCACCCCTCCACTTT
CASRDSTGGRSPLHF
>TRBJ2-1|TRBV19|once|-
TGTGCCAGTAGTATACTCCCCCTGGTAACGAGCAATGAGCAGTTCTTC
CASSILPLVTSNEQFF
>TRBJ2-2|TRBV5-1|-|TRBD1
TGCGCCAGCAGCTTGGGACAGGGGGCGACCGGGGAGCTGTTTTTT
CASSLGQGATGELFF
>TRBJ2-1|TRBV11-3|-|-
TGTGCCAGCAGCCCAGGTCGGGGGGCGGACAATGAGCAGTTCTTC
CASSPGRGADNEQFF
>TRBJ2-5|TRBV5-1|-|TRBD1
TGCGCCAGCAGATCCGGGACAGGGGGAGAGCCCCAGTACTTC
CASRSGTGGEPQYF
>TRBJ2-1|TRBV19|-|-
TGTGCCAGTAGTATAGATCCCCTTGCGGGCTTTGCGGGAAATGAGCAGTTCTTC
CASSIDPLAGFAGNEQFF
>TRBJ2-4|TRBV4-1|-|-
TGCGCCAGCAGCCAAGGGGGACTGCTAGCCAAAAACATTCAGTACTTC
CASSQGGLLAKNIQYF
>TRBJ2-1|TRBV10-3|-|TRBD2
TGTGCCATCGCGGGGGGAGCTGTTGGGGGGTCCTACAATGAGCAGTTCTTC
CAIAGGAVGGSYNEQFF
>TRBJ2-3|TRBV11-2|-|TRBD2
TGTGCCAGCAGCCCCGCGGCGGGGGGGTTGACAGATACGCAGTATTTT
CASSPAAGGLTDTQYF
>TRBJ2-1|TRBV10-3|-|TRBD2
TGTGCCATCAGTGGTAGCGGGGGGGCCTACAATGAGCAGTTCTTC
CAISGSGGAYNEQFF
>TRBJ2-5|TRBV7-8|-|-
TGTGCCAGCAGCTCTGATGGACTCAACTGGGAGACCCAGTACTTC
CASSSDGLNWETQYF
>TRBJ1-6|TRBV7-8|-|-
TGTGCCAGCAGCTTAGGGCACCGCCAGGATTCACCCCTCCACTTT
CASSLGHRQDSPLHF
>TRBJ2-5|TRBV18|-|TRBD2
TGTGCCAGCTCACCACCCGGCGGGGGGGCCGTCGAGACCCAGTACTTC
CASSPPGGGAVETQYF
>TRBJ1-2|TRBV18|-|-
TGTGCCAGCTCACAGGAGGGCTTCGTAAGTGATGGCTACACCTTC
CASSQEGFVSDGYTF
>TRBJ1-6|TRBV7-2|-|-
TGTGCCAGCAGCTCCGGACAGCTTTATAATTCACCCCTCCACTTT
CASSSGQLYNSPLHF
>TRBJ1-1|TRBV5-6|-|-
TGTGCCAGCAGCTTGGTTAGCGGGGGGACTGAAGCTTTCTTT
CASSLVSGGTEAFF
>TRBJ1-4|TRBV23-1|once|TRBD1
TGCGCCAGCAGCCCCTCCAGGGGGCCAACTAATGAAAAACTGTTTTTT
CASSPSRGPTNEKLFF
>TRBJ1-4|TRBV6-5|-|-
TGTGCCAGCACCCTCCTAGGGGCAACTAATGAAAAACTGTTTTTT
CASTLLGATNEKLFF
>TRBJ2-5|TRBV28|-|TRBD2
TGTGCCAGCAGTTCACCCGGGACTAGCGGGGGGGCTCAAGAGACCCAGTACTTC
CASSSPGTSGGAQETQYF
>TRBJ2-5|TRBV5-1|-|-
TGCGCCAGCAGCTTGGGTAATAGCGTGGAGGGGAGCCAGTACTTC
CASSLGNSVEGSQYF
>TRBJ2-1|TRBV19|-|-
TGTGCCAGTTCCAAAGGCCGGGGACTTGATGAGCAGTTCTTC
CASSKGRGLDEQFF
>TRBJ2-5|TRBV6-5|-|-
TGTGCCAGCAGGTTGGGGGGGGGCTCGAAGACCCAGTACTTC
CASRLGGGSKTQYF
>TRBJ2-1|TRBV4-1|-|TRBD2
TGCGCCAGCAGCCAAGGGGGGGGGACTAGCATCTATGAGCAGTTCTTC
CASSQGGGTSIYEQFF
>TRBJ2-5|TRBV5-1|-|TRBD2
TGCGCCAGCAGCTTGGCCCAGACTAGCACGGAGACCCAGTACTTC
CASSLAQTSTETQYF
>TRBJ2-1|TRBV5-4|-|-
TGTGCCAGCAGCTTAAATCAGGTACAGTTCTTC
CASSLNQVQFF